This T cell receptor beta chain was profiled in a study of identical twins. Study outcomes and limitations: Sequences that were out-of-frame, alpha and twin-shared displayed an excess of low generation probability. Modelling approaches yielded underestimates of out-of-frame TCR alpha sharing between monozygotic twins. Analyses based on zero insertions could be partly confounded by invariant MAIT and iNKT cells.

To note about this clonotype: Antigen unknown.

Germline V gives CDR1 SNHLY, CDR2 FYNNEI. The CDR3 contains 13 residues. The V gene lost 8 bases and the J gene lost 12 bases, with 20 bases spanning the gap. A universal primer site was added by template switching, and unique molecular identifiers were carried by the cDNA. TCRdb used MiXCR to reprocess the 5' RACE reads, holding one entry per CDR3 protein. The repertoire includes 410,000 or so distinct CDR3 sequences, around a sixth of them detected once, and 9% to 15% sits in the top ten. The rearrangement joins TRBV2 to TRBJ1-5; no firm D call. The sequence was obtained from a man aged 45 to 65 in good health. The sequencing sample was made of naive T cells sorted from blood. DNA of the CDR3: TGTGCCAGCGAGAGCCTTGGACGCCGCTTCCAGCATTTT. Translation gives CASESLGRRFQHF.